Described below is a single T cell receptor beta chain sequence and its context. This CDR3 has 15 residues. Trimming cost V 3 bases and J 0 bases; bases outside gene matches: 1. The germline gives CDR1 MNHEY, CDR2 SMNVEV (reference sequence). This specimen comes from a study of blood T cell repertoires in COVID-19. In the source study's methods: Researchers report that nucleated cell counts were estimated from reference gene primer amplification. The assay was immunoSEQ multiplex PCR, and TCRdb's table has in-frame clones only and misses some. Clone size and V and J calls were adopted from that table, with D and trimming inferred from the DNA. The sample shows 200,000 to 300,000 clones, roughly 88% of them seen only once.

The V and J genes are TRBV27 and TRBJ2-1; 8 bases are a match to TRBD2. The sample taken for sequencing was peripheral blood. The origin of this receptor is an elderly woman with COVID-19, enrolled during active disease. CDR3 in DNA: TGTGCCAGCAGTTTTACTAGCGGCTCCTACAATGAGCAGTTCTTC. Its translation is CASSFTSGSYNEQFF.